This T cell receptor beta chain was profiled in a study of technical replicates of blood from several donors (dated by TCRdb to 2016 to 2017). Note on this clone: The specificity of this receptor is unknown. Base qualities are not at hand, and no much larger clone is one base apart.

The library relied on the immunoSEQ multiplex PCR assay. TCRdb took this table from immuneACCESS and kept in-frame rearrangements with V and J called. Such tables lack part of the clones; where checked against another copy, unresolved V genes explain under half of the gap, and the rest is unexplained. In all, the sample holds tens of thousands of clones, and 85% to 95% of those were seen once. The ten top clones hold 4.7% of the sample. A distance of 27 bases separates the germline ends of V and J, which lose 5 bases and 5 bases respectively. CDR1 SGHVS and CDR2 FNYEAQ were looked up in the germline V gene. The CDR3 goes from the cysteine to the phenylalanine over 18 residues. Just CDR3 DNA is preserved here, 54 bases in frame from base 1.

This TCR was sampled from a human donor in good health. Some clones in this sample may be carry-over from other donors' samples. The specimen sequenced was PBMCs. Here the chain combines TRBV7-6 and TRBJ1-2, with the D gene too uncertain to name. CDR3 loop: CASSPRGGPILRTYGYTF. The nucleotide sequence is TGTGCCAGCAGCCCCCGGGGAGGGCCAATTCTTAGGACTTATGGCTACACCTTC. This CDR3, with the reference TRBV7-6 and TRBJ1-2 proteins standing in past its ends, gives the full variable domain GAGVSQSPRYKVTKRGQDVALRCDPISGHVSLYWYRQALGQGPEFLTYFNYEAQQDKSGLPNDRFSAERPEGSISTLTIQRTEQRDSAMYRCASSPRGGPILRTYGYTFGSGTRLTVV.